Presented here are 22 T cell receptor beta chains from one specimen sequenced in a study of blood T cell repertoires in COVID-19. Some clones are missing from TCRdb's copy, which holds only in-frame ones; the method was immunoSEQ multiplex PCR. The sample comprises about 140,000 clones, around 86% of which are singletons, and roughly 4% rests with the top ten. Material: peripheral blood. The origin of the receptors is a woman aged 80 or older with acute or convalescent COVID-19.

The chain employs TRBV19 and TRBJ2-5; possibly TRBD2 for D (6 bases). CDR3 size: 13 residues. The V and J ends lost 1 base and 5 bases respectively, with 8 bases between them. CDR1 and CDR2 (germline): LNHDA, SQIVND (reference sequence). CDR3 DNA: TGTGCCAGTAGTATAGCGGGAGTTGAGACCCAGTACTTC. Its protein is CASSIAGVETQYF.

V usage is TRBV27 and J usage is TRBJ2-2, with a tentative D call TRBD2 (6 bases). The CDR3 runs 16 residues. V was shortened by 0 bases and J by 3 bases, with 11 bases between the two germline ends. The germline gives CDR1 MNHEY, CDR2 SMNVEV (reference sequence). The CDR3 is CASSLSLAHYTGELFF. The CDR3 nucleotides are TGTGCCAGCAGTTTATCCCTAGCGCATTACACCGGGGAGCTGTTTTTT.

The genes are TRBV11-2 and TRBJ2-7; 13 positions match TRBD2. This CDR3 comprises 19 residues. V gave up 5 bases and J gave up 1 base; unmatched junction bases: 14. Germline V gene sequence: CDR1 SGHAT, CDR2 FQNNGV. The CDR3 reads CASSPIRRLAGGRSYEQYF. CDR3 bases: TGTGCCAGCAGCCCAATCCGGAGACTAGCGGGAGGCCGTTCCTACGAGCAGTACTTC.

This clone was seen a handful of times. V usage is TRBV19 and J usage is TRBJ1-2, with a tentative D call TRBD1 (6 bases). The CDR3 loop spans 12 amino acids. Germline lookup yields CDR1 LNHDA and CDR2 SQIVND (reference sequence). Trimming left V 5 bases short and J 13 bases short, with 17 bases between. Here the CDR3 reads CASSATTGTFTF. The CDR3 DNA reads TGTGCCAGTAGTGCGACCACCGGGACATTCACCTTC.

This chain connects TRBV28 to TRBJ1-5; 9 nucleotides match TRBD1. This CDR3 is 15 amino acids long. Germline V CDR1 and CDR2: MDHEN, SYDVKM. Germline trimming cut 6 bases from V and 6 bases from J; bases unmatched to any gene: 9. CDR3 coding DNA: TGTGCCAGCAGGAAAACAGGGGGCCTAGGTCAGCCCCAGCATTTT. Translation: CASRKTGGLGQPQHF.

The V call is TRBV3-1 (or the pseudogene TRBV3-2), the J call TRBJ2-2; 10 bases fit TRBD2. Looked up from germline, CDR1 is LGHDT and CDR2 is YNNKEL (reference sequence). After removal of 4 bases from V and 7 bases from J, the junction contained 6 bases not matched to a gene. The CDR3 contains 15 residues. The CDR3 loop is CASSPSGGADGELFF. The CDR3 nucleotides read TGTGCCAGCAGCCCAAGCGGGGGGGCGGACGGGGAGCTGTTTTTT.

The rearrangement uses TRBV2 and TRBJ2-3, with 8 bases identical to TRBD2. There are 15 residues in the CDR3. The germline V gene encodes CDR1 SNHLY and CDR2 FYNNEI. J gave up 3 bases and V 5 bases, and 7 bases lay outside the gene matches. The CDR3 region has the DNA TGTGCCAGCAGTTTACCGGGACTAGGGACAGATACGCAGTATTTT. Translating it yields CASSLPGLGTDTQYF.

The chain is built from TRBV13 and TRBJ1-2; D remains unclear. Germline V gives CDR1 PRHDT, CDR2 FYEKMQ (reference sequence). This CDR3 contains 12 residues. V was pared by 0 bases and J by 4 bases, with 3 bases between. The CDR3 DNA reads TGTGCCAGCAGCTTAGGGGCCTATGGCTACACCTTC. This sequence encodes CASSLGAYGYTF.

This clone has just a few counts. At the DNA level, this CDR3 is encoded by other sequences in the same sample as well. CDR3 residues: CASSDRLASEQFF. CDR3 nucleotide sequence: TGTGCCAGCAGTGATAGACTAGCGAGTGAGCAGTTCTTC. The chain employs TRBV6-1 and TRBJ2-1; 8 bases agree with TRBD2. Losses at the gene ends were 3 bases for V and 9 bases for J; bases not matched to a gene: 4. Per the germline V gene, CDR1 is MNHNS and CDR2 is SASEGT. This CDR3 is built from 13 residues.

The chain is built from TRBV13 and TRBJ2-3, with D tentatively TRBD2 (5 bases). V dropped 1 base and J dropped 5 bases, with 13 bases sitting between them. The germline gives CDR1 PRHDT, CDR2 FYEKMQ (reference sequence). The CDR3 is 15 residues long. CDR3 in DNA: TGTGCCAGCAGCTTAGTTAGAGGGCCGGTAGATACGCAGTATTTT. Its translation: CASSLVRGPVDTQYF.

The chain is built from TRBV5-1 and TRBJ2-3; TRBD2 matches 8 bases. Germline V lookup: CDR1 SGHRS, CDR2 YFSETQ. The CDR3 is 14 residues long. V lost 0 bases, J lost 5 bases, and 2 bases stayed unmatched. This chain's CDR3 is CASSLVLAGDTQYF. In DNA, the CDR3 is TGCGCCAGCAGCTTGGTGCTAGCGGGAGATACGCAGTATTTT.

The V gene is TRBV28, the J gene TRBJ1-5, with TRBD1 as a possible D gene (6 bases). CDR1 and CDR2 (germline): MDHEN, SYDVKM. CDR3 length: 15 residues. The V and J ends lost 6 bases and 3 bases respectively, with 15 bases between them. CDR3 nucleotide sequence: TGTGCCAGCAGGAGGGGGGGGAGTTTCAATCAGCCCCAGCATTTT. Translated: CASRRGGSFNQPQHF. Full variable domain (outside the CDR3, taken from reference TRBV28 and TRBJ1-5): DVKVTQSSRYLVKRTGEKVFLECVQDMDHENMFWYRQDPGLGLRLIYFSYDVKMKEKGDIPEGYSVSREKKERFSLILESASTNQTSMYLCASRRGGSFNQPQHFGDGTRLSIL.

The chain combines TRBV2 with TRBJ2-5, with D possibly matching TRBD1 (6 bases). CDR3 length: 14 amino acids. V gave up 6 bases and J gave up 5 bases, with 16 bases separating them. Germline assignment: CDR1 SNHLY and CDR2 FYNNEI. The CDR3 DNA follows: TGTGCCAGCAGCCTAGGGGGTATCGTGGAGACCCAGTACTTC. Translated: CASSLGGIVETQYF.

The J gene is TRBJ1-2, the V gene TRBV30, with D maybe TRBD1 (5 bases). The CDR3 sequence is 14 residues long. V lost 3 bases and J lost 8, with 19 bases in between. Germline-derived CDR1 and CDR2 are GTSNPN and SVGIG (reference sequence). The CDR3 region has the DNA TGTGCCTGGAGCGCCGGACACCCCGAGGCCGGCTACACCTTC. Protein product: CAWSAGHPEAGYTF.

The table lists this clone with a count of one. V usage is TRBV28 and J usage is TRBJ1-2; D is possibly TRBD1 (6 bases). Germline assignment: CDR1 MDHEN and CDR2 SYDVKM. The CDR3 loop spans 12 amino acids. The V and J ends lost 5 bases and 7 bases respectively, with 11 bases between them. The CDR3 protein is CASSVTGPGYTF. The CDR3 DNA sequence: TGTGCCAGCAGTGTAACAGGGCCTGGCTACACCTTC.

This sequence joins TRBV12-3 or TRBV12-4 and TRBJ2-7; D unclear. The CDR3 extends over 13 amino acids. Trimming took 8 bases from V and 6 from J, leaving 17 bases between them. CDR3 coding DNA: TGTGCCAGCTCCCCTATGAAGTTGTCCGAGCAGTACTTC. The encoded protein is CASSPMKLSEQYF.

The CDR3 protein is CASSFGGRGSYEQYF. The CDR3 DNA sequence: TGTGCCAGCAGCTTTGGCGGGAGGGGCTCCTACGAGCAGTACTTC. The rearrangement joins TRBV5-6 to TRBJ2-7, with TRBD2 identical over 9 bases. This CDR3 has 15 residues. CDR1 and CDR2 (germline): SGHDT, YYEEEE. V trimming: 2 bases; J trimming: 0 bases; junction bases outside the gene matches: 3.

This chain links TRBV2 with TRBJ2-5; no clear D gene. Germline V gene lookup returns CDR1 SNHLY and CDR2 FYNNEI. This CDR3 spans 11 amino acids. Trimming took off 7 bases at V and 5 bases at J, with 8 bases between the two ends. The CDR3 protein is CASTKAETQYF. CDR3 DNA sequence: TGTGCCAGCACCAAAGCGGAGACCCAGTACTTC.

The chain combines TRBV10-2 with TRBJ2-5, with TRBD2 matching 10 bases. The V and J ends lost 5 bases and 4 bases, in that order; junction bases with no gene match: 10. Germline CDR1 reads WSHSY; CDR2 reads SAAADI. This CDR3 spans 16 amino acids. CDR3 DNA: TGCGCCAGCAGTAAAAAAGCGGGAGGGCCGGGAGAGACCCAGTACTTC. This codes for CASSKKAGGPGETQYF.

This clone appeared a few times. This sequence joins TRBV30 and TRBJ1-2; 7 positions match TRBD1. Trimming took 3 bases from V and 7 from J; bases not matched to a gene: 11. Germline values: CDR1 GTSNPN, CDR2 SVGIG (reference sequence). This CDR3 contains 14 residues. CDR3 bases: TGTGCCTGGAGCCCAAACTACAGGGGATCTGGCTACACCTTC. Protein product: CAWSPNYRGSGYTF.

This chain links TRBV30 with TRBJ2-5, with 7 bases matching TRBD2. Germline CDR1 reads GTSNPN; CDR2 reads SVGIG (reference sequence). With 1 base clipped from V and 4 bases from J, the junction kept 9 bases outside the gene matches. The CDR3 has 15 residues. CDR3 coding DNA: TGTGCCTGGAGTGAATCCGGGGGGAGGTTAGAGACCCAGTACTTC. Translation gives CAWSESGGRLETQYF.

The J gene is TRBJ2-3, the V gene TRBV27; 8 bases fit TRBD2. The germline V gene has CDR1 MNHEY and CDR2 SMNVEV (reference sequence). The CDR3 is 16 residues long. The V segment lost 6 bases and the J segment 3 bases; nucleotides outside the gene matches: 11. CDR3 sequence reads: CASSLLSSGSTDTQYF. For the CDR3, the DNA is TGTGCCAGCAGCCTCTTATCCAGCGGGAGTACAGATACGCAGTATTTT.